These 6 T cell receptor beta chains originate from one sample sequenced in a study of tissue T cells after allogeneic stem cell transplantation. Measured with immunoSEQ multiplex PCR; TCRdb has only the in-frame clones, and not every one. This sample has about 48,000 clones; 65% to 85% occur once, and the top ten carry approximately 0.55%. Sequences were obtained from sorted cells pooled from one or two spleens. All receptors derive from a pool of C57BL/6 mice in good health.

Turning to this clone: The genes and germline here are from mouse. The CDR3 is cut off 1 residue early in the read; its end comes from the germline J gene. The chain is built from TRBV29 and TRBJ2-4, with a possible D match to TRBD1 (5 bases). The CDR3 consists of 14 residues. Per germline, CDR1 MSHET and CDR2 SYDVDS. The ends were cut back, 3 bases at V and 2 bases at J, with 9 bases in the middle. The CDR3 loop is CASSFQGFQNTLYF. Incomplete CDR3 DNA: TGTGCTAGCAGTTTCCAGGGTTTTCAAAACACCTTGTAC. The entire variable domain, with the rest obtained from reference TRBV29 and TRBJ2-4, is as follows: DMKVTQMPRYLIKRMGENVLLECGQDMSHETMYWYRQDPGLGLQLIYISYDVDSNSEGDIPKGYRVSRKKREHFSLILDSAKTNQTSVYFCASSFQGFQNTLYFGAGTRLSVL.

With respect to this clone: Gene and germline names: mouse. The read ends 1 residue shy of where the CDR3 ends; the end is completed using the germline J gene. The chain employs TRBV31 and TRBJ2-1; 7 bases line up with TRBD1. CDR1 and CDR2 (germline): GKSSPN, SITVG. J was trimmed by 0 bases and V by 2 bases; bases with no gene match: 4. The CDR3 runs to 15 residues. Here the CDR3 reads CAWSDRDSNYAEQFF. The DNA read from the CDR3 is TGTGCCTGGAGTGACCGGGACAGTAACTATGCTGAGCAGTTC.

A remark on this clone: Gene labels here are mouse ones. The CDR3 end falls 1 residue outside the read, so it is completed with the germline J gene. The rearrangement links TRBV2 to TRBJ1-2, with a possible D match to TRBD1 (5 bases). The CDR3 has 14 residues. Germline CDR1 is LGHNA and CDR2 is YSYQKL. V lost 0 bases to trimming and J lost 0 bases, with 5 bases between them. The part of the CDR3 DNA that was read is TGTGCCAGCAGCCAAGAGGGGGCAAACTCCGACTACACC. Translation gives CASSQEGANSDYT. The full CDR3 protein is CASSQEGANSDYTF.

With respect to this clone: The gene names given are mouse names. CDR3 residues: CASSQGSGNTLYF. The CDR3 DNA, read in part, is TGTGCCAGCAGCCAGGGTTCTGGAAATACGCTCTAT. The J gene is TRBJ1-3, the V gene TRBV2; no clear D gene. The CDR3 end is not reached by the read, which stops 1 residue before it; the germline J gene fills it in. The V end was cut by 3 bases, the J end by 0 bases, with 3 bases between. CDR3 length: 13 residues. Looked up from germline, CDR1 is LGHNA and CDR2 is YSYQKL.

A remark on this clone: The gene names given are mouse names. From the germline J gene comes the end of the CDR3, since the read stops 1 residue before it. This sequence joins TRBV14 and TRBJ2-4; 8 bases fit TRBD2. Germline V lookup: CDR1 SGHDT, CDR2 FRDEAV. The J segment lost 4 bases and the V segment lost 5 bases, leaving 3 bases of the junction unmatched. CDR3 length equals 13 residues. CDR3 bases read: TGTGCCAGCAGAAACTGGGGGAAAAACACCTTGTAC. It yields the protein CASRNWGKNTLY. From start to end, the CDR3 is CASRNWGKNTLYF.

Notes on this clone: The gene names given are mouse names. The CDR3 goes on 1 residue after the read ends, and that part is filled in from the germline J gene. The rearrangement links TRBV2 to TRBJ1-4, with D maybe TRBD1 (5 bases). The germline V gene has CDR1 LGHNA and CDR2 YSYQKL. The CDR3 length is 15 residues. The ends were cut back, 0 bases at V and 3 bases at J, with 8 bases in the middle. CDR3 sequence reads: CASSQESGTNERLFF. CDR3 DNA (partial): TGTGCCAGCAGCCAAGAGTCAGGGACCAACGAAAGATTATTT.